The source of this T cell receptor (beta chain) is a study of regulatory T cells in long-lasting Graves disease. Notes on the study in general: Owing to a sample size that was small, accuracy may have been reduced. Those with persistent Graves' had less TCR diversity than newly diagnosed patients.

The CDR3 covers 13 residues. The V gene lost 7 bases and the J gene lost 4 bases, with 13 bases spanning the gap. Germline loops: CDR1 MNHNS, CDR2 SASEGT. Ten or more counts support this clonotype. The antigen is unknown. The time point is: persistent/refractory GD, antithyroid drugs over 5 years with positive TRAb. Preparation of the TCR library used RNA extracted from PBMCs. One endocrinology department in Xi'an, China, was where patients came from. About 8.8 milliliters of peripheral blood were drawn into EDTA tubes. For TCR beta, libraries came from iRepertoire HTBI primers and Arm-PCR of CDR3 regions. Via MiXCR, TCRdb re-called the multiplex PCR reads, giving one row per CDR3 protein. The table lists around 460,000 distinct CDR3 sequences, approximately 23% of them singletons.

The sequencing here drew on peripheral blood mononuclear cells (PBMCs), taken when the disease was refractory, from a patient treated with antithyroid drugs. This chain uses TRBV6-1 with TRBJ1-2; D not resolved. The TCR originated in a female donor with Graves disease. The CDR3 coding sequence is TGTGCCAGCAACCCCTGGGGAACCTATGGCTACACCTTC. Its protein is CASNPWGTYGYTF.